This T cell receptor beta chain was recovered during a study of identical twins. General study findings and limits: Analyses based on zero insertions could be partly confounded by invariant MAIT and iNKT cells.

Among all donors, each was a healthy Caucasian. As for this clonotype: Its antigen is unknown.

Unique molecular identifiers were present on the cDNA, and a universal primer site came from template switching. MiXCR, run by TCRdb on the 5' RACE reads, gives a single entry per CDR3 protein. This sample has around 1.7 million distinct CDR3 sequences, with more than 30% found just once. This CDR3 contains 15 residues. Germline values: CDR1 DFQATT, CDR2 SNEGSKA (reference sequence). The origin of this receptor is a newborn girl in good health. V usage is TRBV20-1 and J usage is TRBJ2-1; 11 bases agree with TRBD1. Sample: cord blood. The CDR3 nucleotides read TGCAGCGCAATATGGACCGGGACAGGGGGCAATGAGCAGTTCTTC. It is translated as CSAIWTGTGGNEQFF.